The TCR beta chain described here comes from a study of cytomegalovirus exposure and HLA in healthy donors. The wider study: The 100 to 150 validation repertoires matched the approximately 670 first-cohort repertoires in platform, a later analysis reported. Notes on the study in general: Under in vitro conditions, a few CMV-associated chains were confirmed as specific for CMV antigens. TCR beta chains numbering more than 150 were designated cytomegalovirus-associated.

TCRdb's copy holds only in-frame clones and misses some; the assay was immunoSEQ multiplex PCR. The data show about 56,000 clones, 93% seen once. It was the roughly 120-subject validation cohort, separate from the approximately 700-subject first cohort, to which the donors belonged. Comment on this clone: The antigen is undetermined.

The source material was PBMCs. The source of this sequence is a woman between 18 and 29 years old in good health and CMV-seropositive.

The CDR3 spells CASGQGLSSYEQYF. CDR3 nucleotide sequence: TGTGCTAGTGGCCAGGGCCTCAGCTCCTACGAGCAGTACTTC. This chain connects TRBV12-5 to TRBJ2-7; possibly TRBD1 for D (5 bases). Deletions cut 6 bases from V and 0 bases from J, with 12 bases between. Germline CDR1 LGHNT, CDR2 FRNRAP. This CDR3 has 14 residues.